The 12 T cell receptor beta chains below all came from one sample that was sequenced in a study of blood T cells in healthy people across ages. Then a second PCR, running about 6 to 12 cycles, was carried out with a sample-barcoded 5' primer and a J-beta primer mix. TCRdb reanalysed the 5' RACE reads using MiXCR and keeps one entry per CDR3 protein. The table has approximately 770,000 distinct CDR3 sequences, roughly 60% seen once; the top ten hold roughly 20%. Sequencing used blood. The origin of the receptors is a man aged 30 to 39 in good health.

In its sample, this clonotype was seen a few times. For the CDR3, the DNA is TGTGCCATCAGTGAACTTCTAGCGTCTCAAGAGACCCAGTACTTC. It translates to CAISELLASQETQYF. This chain links TRBV10-3 with TRBJ2-5; D might be TRBD2 (6 bases). With 3 bases removed from V and 2 bases from J, the gap between germline ends came to 13 bases. CDR3 size: 15 residues. Germline V gene data show CDR1 as ENHRY and CDR2 as SYGVKD.

This clonotype was detected many times. CDR3 sequence (DNA): TGTGCCATCGCCCAGGATGGGGGAGATGGCAGGGAGACCCAGTACTTC. It is translated as CAIAQDGGDGRETQYF. The chain links TRBV10-3 to TRBJ2-5; D tentatively fits TRBD1 or TRBD2 (5 bases each). The V end was cut by 8 bases, the J end by 5 bases, with 24 bases between. The CDR3 has 16 residues. Looked up from germline, CDR1 is ENHRY and CDR2 is SYGVKD.

V usage is TRBV3-1 and J usage is TRBJ2-1; D unresolved. The CDR3 is 13 residues long. V lost 0 bases to trimming and J lost 6 bases, with 6 bases between them. Germline values: CDR1 LGHDT, CDR2 YNNKEL (reference sequence). The CDR3 region is CASSQEASNEQFF. DNA of the CDR3: TGTGCCAGCAGCCAAGAGGCGAGCAATGAGCAGTTCTTC.

This clonotype showed up just a few times. V is TRBV3-1 and J is TRBJ2-1; D is ambiguous. This CDR3 is 11 amino acids long. Per germline, CDR1 LGHDT and CDR2 YNNKEL (reference sequence). Trimming removed 2 bases from V and 10 bases from J, with 6 bases in between. CDR3 DNA: TGTGCCAGCAGCCAATTCCACGAGCAGTTCTTC. As protein: CASSQFHEQFF.

This clonotype was counted a few times. The genes are TRBV4-3 and TRBJ2-3; D unresolved. Between the trimmed V and J ends, which lost 1 base and 5 bases, there was a span of 10 bases. There are 14 residues in the CDR3. CDR1 and CDR2 from the germline V gene are LGHNA and YSLEER. CDR3 sequence: CASSQGPAGDTQYF. The DNA for the CDR3 is TGCGCCAGCAGCCAAGGGCCAGCCGGAGATACGCAGTATTTT.

This chain links TRBV4-3 with TRBJ2-7; 7 nucleotides match TRBD2. V dropped 0 bases and J dropped 0; count of bases not matched to a gene: 5. The CDR3 loop spans 16 amino acids. Germline lookup yields CDR1 LGHNA and CDR2 YSLEER. CDR3 nucleotide sequence: TGCGCCAGCAGCCAAGATTCAAGCGGGGCCTCCTACGAGCAGTACTTC. Amino acid sequence: CASSQDSSGASYEQYF.

This chain joins TRBV5-6 and TRBJ1-4; D unclear. This CDR3 has 15 residues. Germline CDR1 reads SGHDT; CDR2 reads YYEEEE. V was shortened by 4 bases and J by 0 bases, with 10 bases between the two germline ends. The CDR3, as DNA: TGTGCCAGCAGCGCGGAGGGTGCAACTAATGAAAAACTGTTTTTT. As protein: CASSAEGATNEKLFF.

The chain has TRBV20-1 and TRBJ2-5; D possibly corresponds to TRBD2 (5 bases). The DNA matches TRBJ2-7 better at its end, which makes the J call doubtful. Germline V gene data show CDR1 as DFQATT and CDR2 as SNEGSKA (reference sequence). CDR3 length: 13 residues. The CDR3, as DNA: TGCAGTGGCAAGAGCCCCGGGAACTACGAGCAGTACTTC. Translating gives CSGKSPGNYEQYF.

The V and J genes are TRBV7-2 and TRBJ2-7, with D perhaps given as TRBD1 or TRBD2 (5 bases each). Germline V gene lookup returns CDR1 SGHTA and CDR2 FQGNSA. The V end lost 1 base, the J end lost 4 bases, and 20 bases lay between the germline ends. This CDR3 has 17 amino acids. The DNA of the CDR3 is TGTGCCAGCAGCTTAGTTGCTCCATCGGGACGCATTTACGAGCAGTACTTC. This encodes CASSLVAPSGRIYEQYF.

The chain recombines TRBV29-1 with TRBJ2-1; tentative D call: TRBD1 (6 bases). The CDR3 runs to 14 residues. V was cut by 6 bases and J by 4 bases, with 16 bases left in between. CDR1 SQVTM and CDR2 ANQGSEA come from the germline V gene. The DNA of the CDR3 is TGCAGCGTCGGGACGAGTGGACAGTACAATGAGCAGTTCTTC. The encoded protein is CSVGTSGQYNEQFF.

This chain connects TRBV20-1 to TRBJ2-5; TRBD2 matches at 7 bases. Looked up from germline, CDR1 is DFQATT and CDR2 is SNEGSKA (reference sequence). The J segment lost 2 bases and the V segment lost 0 bases, leaving 3 bases of the junction unmatched. The CDR3 runs to 14 residues. Here the CDR3 reads CSAREGSGQETQYF. The CDR3 region has the DNA TGCAGTGCTAGAGAGGGTAGCGGGCAAGAGACCCAGTACTTC.

The genes are TRBV29-1 and TRBJ2-1; TRBD1 agrees at 9 bases. Germline V lookup: CDR1 SQVTM, CDR2 ANQGSEA. CDR3 length: 13 amino acids. The junction had 4 bases not matched to a gene; V was cut back by 2 bases and J by 8 bases. Here the CDR3 reads CSVETGGVYEQFF. DNA for the CDR3: TGCAGCGTTGAAACAGGGGGCGTGTATGAGCAGTTCTTC.